This TCR beta chain was observed in a study of blood T cell repertoires in COVID-19 (dated by TCRdb to about 2020). In terms of the full investigation: Samples from collaborators originated in the United States, Italy and Spain and spanned both the acute and convalescent phases of COVID-19. The prospective study material was composed of cDNA or gDNA derived from T cells, B-cell-depleted T cells, or PBMCs. The sample metadata nearly always contained a de-identified subject ID, COVID-19 status, age in years and sex. A freely available public database, intended as a resource for researchers studying the immune response to SARS-CoV-2, is where the repertoires were released. The samples were drawn from the first 160 participants of the ongoing ImmuneRACE study and from 1,254 subjects provided by 6 global collaborators. Where HLA class I and class II types were available, the types were taken from metadata supplied by the sample provider, not from assay-based typing. Deeply sampled blood TCRbeta repertoires from subjects exposed to, actively infected with, or recovered from COVID-19 were included in the dataset.

TCRbeta CDR3 regions were amplified from genomic DNA by means of the immunoSEQ Assay, a bias-controlled multiplex PCR. For the original study's pipeline: Within the assay, amplification of reference gene primers was used to estimate how many nucleated cells each sample contained. Sequence reads were collapsed and filtered to measure the absolute abundance of every unique TCRbeta CDR3 rearrangement. Productive Simpson clonality was computed per sample as the square root of Simpson's diversity index over productive rearrangements. The table was pulled from immuneACCESS by TCRdb, which kept in-frame rearrangements only. Such tables lose some clones; where checked, under half of the loss comes from unresolved V genes, and the rest has no known cause. V and J calls and clone size are as listed in that table; D and trimming were resolved from the DNA. The sample table holds hundreds of thousands of clones, of which roughly 80% were seen once. Around 9.9% of the sample is in the top ten clones.

Results and caveats for the whole study, not just this receptor: How much clinical and demographic metadata was included differed by source and by participant, and the metadata was provided uncurated.

Spanning cysteine to phenylalanine, the CDR3 consists of 15 amino acids. Only CDR3 DNA is held: 45 bases, read in frame from base 1. Relative to germline, V is 5 bases shorter and J is 2 bases shorter, with 13 bases between their ends. In the germline V gene, CDR1 corresponds to MDHEN and CDR2 to SYDVKM. The table lists this clone with a count of one. Its antigen is not yet known. Base qualities are missing; no much larger clone stands one base away. Whole blood was collected in K2EDTA tubes by collaborating institutions according to the institutions' own protocols. Collaborator samples were shipped for TCRbeta analysis as frozen whole blood, isolated PBMCs, or DNA extracted from either sample type.

The TCR sequence derives from a woman aged 80 or over with acute or convalescent COVID-19. The rearranged segments are TRBV28 and TRBJ1-5; the D gene is not confidently resolved. The sequencing input was peripheral blood. The CDR3 here reads CASSPSAGGNQPQHF. The bases read TGTGCCAGCAGTCCCAGCGCCGGTGGCAATCAGCCCCAGCATTTT.